This T cell receptor beta chain was captured in a study of PD-1 blockade in classical Hodgkin lymphoma. Study-wide context: The patients were dosed with nivolumab 3 mg/kg, infused intravenously every 2 weeks. Study outcomes and limitations: It was CD4+ TCR diversity, not CD8+, that rose significantly by C4D1.

Clones were sequenced by immunoSEQ multiplex PCR, and TCRdb holds only the in-frame ones, with some missing. The sample carries tens of thousands of clones, around 70% recorded once. This CDR3 has 14 residues. Germline lookup yields CDR1 SGHNT and CDR2 YYREEE (reference sequence). The V gene lost 5 bases and the J gene lost 4 bases, with 14 bases spanning the gap. In every patient, relapse followed autologous stem cell transplantation, while exposure to brentuximab vedotin differed. About this clone: Its antigen is not identified.

The sequencing used peripheral blood mononuclear cells (PBMCs), collected before the second cycle of nivolumab. The TCR sequence derives from a human donor with classical Hodgkin lymphoma. The chain recombines TRBV5-4 with TRBJ2-3; D ambiguous. The CDR3 loop reads CASSRRPGSDTQYF. The CDR3 nucleotides are TGTGCCAGCAGTCGTAGGCCGGGCTCAGATACGCAGTATTTT.